The T cell receptor beta chain under discussion was sequenced for a study of blood T cell repertoires in COVID-19. Turning to the study itself: Samples of COVID-19 (acute and convalescent) were obtained from the United States, Italy and Spain.

Germline V gene data show CDR1 as WSHSY and CDR2 as SAAADI. This CDR3 has 15 amino acids. V lost 2 bases and J 2 bases, leaving 13 bases between the germline ends. In the authors' methods: Estimated nucleated cell counts came from reference gene primer amplification. TCRdb's copy holds only in-frame clones and misses some; the assay was immunoSEQ multiplex PCR. V, J and clone size are those of that table, while D and trimming were read from the DNA. The sample holds about 280,000 clones, roughly 91% seen once. Sequencing was carried out using peripheral blood. The TCR comes from a man aged 35 to 55 with acute or convalescent COVID-19. The chain couples TRBV10-2 to TRBJ2-7, with D possibly matching TRBD1 (6 bases). The CDR3 here is CASSEPGHPTYEQYF. CDR3 DNA sequence: TGCGCCAGCAGTGAGCCGGGACACCCTACCTACGAGCAGTACTTC.